These T cell receptor beta chains were read from a single sample in a study of neurological immune-mediated disorders. TCRdb independently ran MiXCR on the 5' RACE reads; one entry per CDR3 protein. The sample lists some 53,000 distinct CDR3 sequences; about 15% were seen once. The sequenced sample consisted of PBMCs. Receptors were obtained from a man between 60 and 75 years old in good health. Each CDR3 is given with its conserved first and last residue. Each record gives: V gene, clone size, D gene, J gene, CDR3 protein, CDR3 DNA. D genes are given only for firm matches. The size of a clone is reported for some rows only, either as once, few or many, or as a class for expanded clones.

v_call: TRBV7-2; clone_size: many; d_call: TRBD1; j_call: TRBJ2-7; cdr3_aa: CATFGGQGLNYEQYF; cdr3_nt: TGTGCCACTTTTGGGGGACAGGGGCTGAACTACGAGCAGTACTTC
v_call: TRBV5-5; clone_size: many; d_call: .; j_call: TRBJ2-2; cdr3_aa: CASSGQAGTGELFF; cdr3_nt: TGTGCCAGCAGCGGGCAGGCCGGCACCGGGGAGCTGTTTTTT
v_call: TRBV15; clone_size: many; d_call: .; j_call: TRBJ1-4; cdr3_aa: CATRILNPRRINEKLFF; cdr3_nt: TGTGCCACCAGGATCCTCAACCCCAGGAGAATTAATGAAAAACTGTTTTTT
v_call: TRBV4-3; clone_size: medium-sized; d_call: .; j_call: TRBJ1-1; cdr3_aa: CASSQDLGQVVTEAFF; cdr3_nt: TGCGCCAGCAGCCAAGACCTGGGGCAGGTTGTCACTGAAGCTTTCTTT
v_call: TRBV3-1; clone_size: many; d_call: .; j_call: TRBJ1-1; cdr3_aa: CASSQEGRGARGTEAFF; cdr3_nt: TGTGCCAGCAGCCAAGAGGGTAGAGGGGCCAGGGGCACTGAAGCTTTCTTT
v_call: TRBV29-1; clone_size: .; d_call: TRBD2; j_call: TRBJ2-3; cdr3_aa: CSVVGAGGPHTQYF; cdr3_nt: TGCAGCGTTGTAGGGGCGGGAGGGCCACATACGCAGTATTTT
v_call: TRBV6-5; clone_size: many; d_call: TRBD2; j_call: TRBJ2-2; cdr3_aa: CASRVRETGELFF; cdr3_nt: TGTGCCAGCCGGGTGCGGGAGACCGGGGAGCTGTTTTTT
v_call: TRBV12-3/TRBV12-4; clone_size: .; d_call: .; j_call: TRBJ2-6; cdr3_aa: CASSSDLPGANVLTF; cdr3_nt: TGTGCCAGCAGTTCGGACCTCCCTGGGGCCAACGTCCTGACTTTC
v_call: TRBV5-6; clone_size: many; d_call: .; j_call: TRBJ2-7; cdr3_aa: CASIPTPSSYEQYF; cdr3_nt: TGTGCCAGCATCCCTACACCGAGCTCCTACGAGCAGTACTTC
v_call: TRBV2; clone_size: .; d_call: .; j_call: TRBJ1-5; cdr3_aa: CASSPDRVGQPQHF; cdr3_nt: TGTGCCAGCAGTCCGGACCGGGTGGGACAGCCCCAGCATTTT
v_call: TRBV28; clone_size: many; d_call: .; j_call: TRBJ1-5; cdr3_aa: CASSRQGRRNQPQHF; cdr3_nt: TGTGCCAGCAGCCGGCAGGGTCGACGCAATCAGCCCCAGCATTTT
v_call: TRBV7-2; clone_size: .; d_call: TRBD2; j_call: TRBJ2-7; cdr3_aa: CASSLLAVYEQYF; cdr3_nt: TGTGCCAGCAGCCTACTAGCGGTCTACGAGCAGTACTTC
v_call: TRBV29-1; clone_size: many; d_call: .; j_call: TRBJ2-3; cdr3_aa: CSVGVQSTDTQYF; cdr3_nt: TGCAGCGTTGGTGTGCAAAGCACAGATACGCAGTATTTT
v_call: TRBV6-5; clone_size: .; d_call: .; j_call: TRBJ1-3; cdr3_aa: CASSSYLGSGNTIYF; cdr3_nt: TGTGCCAGCAGTTCGTACCTTGGCTCTGGAAACACCATATATTTT
v_call: TRBV7-3; clone_size: many; d_call: .; j_call: TRBJ1-4; cdr3_aa: CASSRSRDEKLFF; cdr3_nt: TGTGCCAGCAGCCGATCCAGGGATGAAAAACTGTTTTTT
v_call: TRBV28; clone_size: many; d_call: TRBD1; j_call: TRBJ2-1; cdr3_aa: CASRSRQGTSYNEQFF; cdr3_nt: TGTGCCAGCAGATCACGACAGGGAACCTCCTACAATGAGCAGTTCTTC
v_call: TRBV11-2; clone_size: many; d_call: .; j_call: TRBJ2-3; cdr3_aa: CASSSTSGRQGNTQYF; cdr3_nt: TGTGCCAGCAGTTCAACTAGCGGACGACAGGGGAATACGCAGTATTTT
v_call: TRBV3-1; clone_size: many; d_call: .; j_call: TRBJ2-5; cdr3_aa: CASSSGSTRGGTQYF; cdr3_nt: TGTGCCAGCAGTTCAGGGTCTACCCGAGGCGGGACCCAGTACTTC
v_call: TRBV2; clone_size: many; d_call: .; j_call: TRBJ1-6; cdr3_aa: CATYQRGNSPLHF; cdr3_nt: TGTGCCACCTACCAAAGGGGTAATTCACCCCTCCACTTT
v_call: TRBV4-2; clone_size: .; d_call: TRBD2; j_call: TRBJ2-3; cdr3_aa: CASSNPGGLLAVGLTDTQYF; cdr3_nt: TGTGCCAGCAGCAACCCCGGGGGGTTACTAGCGGTAGGACTCACAGATACGCAGTATTTT
v_call: TRBV6-6; clone_size: many; d_call: .; j_call: TRBJ1-5; cdr3_aa: CASSINSNQPQHF; cdr3_nt: TGTGCCAGCAGTATTAATAGCAATCAGCCCCAGCATTTT
v_call: TRBV15; clone_size: few; d_call: .; j_call: TRBJ2-5; cdr3_aa: CATSRGGTEETQYF; cdr3_nt: TGTGCCACCAGCAGAGGGGGGACTGAAGAGACCCAGTACTTC
v_call: TRBV7-9; clone_size: many; d_call: .; j_call: TRBJ1-1; cdr3_aa: CASSLGRGTNAQNTEAFF; cdr3_nt: TGTGCCAGCAGCTTAGGTAGGGGGACGAATGCCCAGAACACTGAAGCTTTCTTT
v_call: TRBV20-1; clone_size: many; d_call: .; j_call: TRBJ1-2; cdr3_aa: CSARTRDYGYTF; cdr3_nt: TGCAGTGCCCGAACAAGAGACTATGGCTACACCTTC
v_call: TRBV20-1; clone_size: many; d_call: .; j_call: TRBJ2-7; cdr3_aa: CSASRGGEYEQYF; cdr3_nt: TGCAGTGCTAGCCGCGGGGGCGAGTACGAGCAGTACTTC
v_call: TRBV5-1; clone_size: many; d_call: TRBD2; j_call: TRBJ2-1; cdr3_aa: CASSLTSGSYKQFF; cdr3_nt: TGCGCCAGCAGCTTAACTAGCGGGAGTTATAAGCAGTTCTTC
v_call: TRBV9; clone_size: many; d_call: .; j_call: TRBJ2-1; cdr3_aa: CASSVGSSPYNEQFF; cdr3_nt: TGTGCCAGCAGCGTAGGGTCTAGTCCTTACAATGAGCAGTTCTTC
v_call: TRBV20-1; clone_size: many; d_call: .; j_call: TRBJ2-1; cdr3_aa: CRMYVAGYNEQFF; cdr3_nt: TGCAGGATGTATGTTGCCGGTTACAATGAGCAGTTCTTC
v_call: TRBV20-1; clone_size: many; d_call: TRBD2; j_call: TRBJ2-3; cdr3_aa: CSAGTSGRVAQYF; cdr3_nt: TGCAGTGCTGGGACTAGTGGGAGAGTTGCGCAGTATTTT
v_call: TRBV12-3/TRBV12-4; clone_size: many; d_call: TRBD1; j_call: TRBJ2-7; cdr3_aa: CASSPQGTLRASEQYF; cdr3_nt: TGTGCCAGCAGCCCACAGGGGACCTTAAGGGCCTCCGAGCAGTACTTC
v_call: TRBV28; clone_size: .; d_call: .; j_call: TRBJ1-1; cdr3_aa: CASTQNSPPEAFF; cdr3_nt: TGTGCCAGCACCCAAAACAGTCCTCCTGAAGCTTTCTTT
v_call: TRBV7-2; clone_size: many; d_call: TRBD2; j_call: TRBJ2-2; cdr3_aa: CASSLLAGGGELFF; cdr3_nt: TGTGCCAGCAGCTTACTAGCGGGAGGTGGGGAGCTGTTTTTT
v_call: TRBV5-6; clone_size: many; d_call: .; j_call: TRBJ2-3; cdr3_aa: CASSLVGPSTDTQYF; cdr3_nt: TGTGCCAGCAGCTTGGTGGGACCCAGCACAGATACGCAGTATTTT
v_call: TRBV7-2; clone_size: .; d_call: TRBD1; j_call: TRBJ1-5; cdr3_aa: CASSSRQGSNQPQHF; cdr3_nt: TGTGCCAGCAGCTCCCGACAGGGTAGCAATCAGCCCCAGCATTTT
v_call: TRBV5-1; clone_size: many; d_call: TRBD1; j_call: TRBJ1-5; cdr3_aa: CASSPGTGDQPQHF; cdr3_nt: TGCGCCAGCAGCCCAGGGACAGGGGATCAGCCCCAGCATTTT
v_call: TRBV5-1; clone_size: .; d_call: .; j_call: TRBJ1-4; cdr3_aa: CASSLQPNEKLFF; cdr3_nt: TGCGCCAGCAGCTTGCAGCCAAATGAAAAACTGTTTTTT
v_call: TRBV28; clone_size: many; d_call: .; j_call: TRBJ1-5; cdr3_aa: CASRSGILNNQPQHF; cdr3_nt: TGTGCCAGCCGCTCGGGGATCCTAAACAATCAGCCCCAGCATTTT